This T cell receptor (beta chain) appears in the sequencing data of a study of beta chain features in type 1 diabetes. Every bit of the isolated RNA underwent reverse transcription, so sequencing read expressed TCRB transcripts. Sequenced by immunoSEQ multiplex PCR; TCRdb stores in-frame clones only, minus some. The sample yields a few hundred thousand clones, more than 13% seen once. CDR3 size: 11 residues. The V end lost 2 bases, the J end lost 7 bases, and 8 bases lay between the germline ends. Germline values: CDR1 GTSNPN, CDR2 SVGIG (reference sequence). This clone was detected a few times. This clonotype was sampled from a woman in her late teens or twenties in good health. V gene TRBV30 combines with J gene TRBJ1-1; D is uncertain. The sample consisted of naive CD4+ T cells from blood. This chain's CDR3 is CAWSRSGEAFF. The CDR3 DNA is TGTGCCTGGAGTAGGAGTGGTGAAGCTTTCTTT.